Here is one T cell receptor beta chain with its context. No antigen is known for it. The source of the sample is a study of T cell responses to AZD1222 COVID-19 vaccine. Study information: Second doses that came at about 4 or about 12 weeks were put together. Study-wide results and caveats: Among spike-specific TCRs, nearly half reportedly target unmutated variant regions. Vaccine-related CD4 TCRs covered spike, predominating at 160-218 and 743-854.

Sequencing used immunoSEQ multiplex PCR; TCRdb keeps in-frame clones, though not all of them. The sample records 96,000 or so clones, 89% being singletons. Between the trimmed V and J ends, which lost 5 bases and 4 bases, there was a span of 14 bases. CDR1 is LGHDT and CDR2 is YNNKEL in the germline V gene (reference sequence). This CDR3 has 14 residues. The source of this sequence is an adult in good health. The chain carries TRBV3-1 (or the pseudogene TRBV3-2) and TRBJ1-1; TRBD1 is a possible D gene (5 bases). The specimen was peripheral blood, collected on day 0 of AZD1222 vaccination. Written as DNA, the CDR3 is TGTGCCAGCAGCTCTTCCGGCGGGGGCACTGAAGCTTTCTTT. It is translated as CASSSSGGGTEAFF.